What follows are 18 T cell receptor beta chains derived from one specimen sequenced in a study of blood T cells in healthy people across ages. The second PCR ran about 6 to 12 cycles with a sample-barcoded 5' primer and J-beta primers. TCRdb re-called the 5' RACE reads with MiXCR, one entry per CDR3 protein. The table shows 1.8 million or so distinct CDR3 sequences, with around 42% occurring only once. The material sequenced was blood. Every receptor here comes from a human donor in good health.

The chain links TRBV5-1 to TRBJ2-3, with D perhaps matching TRBD2 (5 bases). CDR3 size: 14 residues. The germline V gene encodes CDR1 SGHRS and CDR2 YFSETQ. V lost 10 bases, J lost 5 bases, and 20 bases lay in between. The CDR3 sequence: CASRSRAPGDTQYF. The DNA of the CDR3 is TGCGCCTCTAGGTCGCGGGCCCCGGGAGATACGCAGTATTTT.

The J gene is TRBJ2-7, the V gene TRBV20-1; D may be TRBD1 or TRBD2 (5 bases each). The CDR3 is 15 residues long. Trimming took 3 bases from V and 0 from J, leaving 15 bases between them. Germline V gives CDR1 DFQATT, CDR2 SNEGSKA (reference sequence). DNA for the CDR3: TGCAGTGCTAGGGGGGAAGTCGGTCCCTCCTACGAGCAGTACTTC. It encodes CSARGEVGPSYEQYF.

The genes are TRBV4-1 and TRBJ1-2, with unresolved D. CDR1 and CDR2 (germline): MGHRA, YSYEKL. Trimming cost V 3 bases and J 6 bases, with 11 bases left between them. The CDR3 is 13 residues long. This CDR3 reads CASSHPLDNGYTF. The CDR3 coding sequence is TGCGCCAGCAGCCACCCTCTTGACAATGGCTACACCTTC.

This clonotype occurred many times. This chain links TRBV28 with TRBJ2-6; 9 bases align to TRBD1. Germline CDR1 and CDR2: MDHEN and SYDVKM. The CDR3 contains 18 residues. With 5 bases clipped from V and 0 bases from J, the junction kept 8 bases outside the gene matches. This CDR3 reads CASSPDRGRLSGANVLTF. In DNA form, the CDR3 reads TGTGCCAGCAGTCCGGACAGGGGCCGTCTCTCTGGGGCCAACGTCCTGACTTTC.

This clonotype showed up just a few times. The chain combines TRBV29-1 with TRBJ2-3; 8 nucleotides align to TRBD1. The V and J ends lost 1 base and 3 bases, in that order; junction bases with no gene match: 3. Germline V CDR1 and CDR2: SQVTM, ANQGSEA. This CDR3 comprises 14 residues. CDR3 coding DNA: TGCAGCGTTGAAGGGACAGGGTGGACAGATACGCAGTATTTT. Its protein product is CSVEGTGWTDTQYF.

There are a few counts of this clonotype. The chain recombines TRBV4-1 with TRBJ2-3; 7 bases align to TRBD2. This CDR3 region has 16 residues. Per the germline V gene, CDR1 is MGHRA and CDR2 is YSYEKL. The J segment lost 2 bases and the V segment lost 5 bases, leaving 10 bases of the junction unmatched. CDR3 protein: CASSSGDERDTDTQYF. The DNA for the CDR3 is TGCGCCAGCAGCAGCGGGGATGAGAGGGACACAGATACGCAGTATTTT.

This clonotype was detected many times. The chain links TRBV12-3 or TRBV12-4 to TRBJ2-3; maybe TRBD2 (6 bases). Trimming left V 4 bases short and J 1 base short, with 12 bases between. The CDR3 runs 15 residues. CDR3 in amino acids: CASSWSGGGTDTQYF. In nucleotides, the CDR3 is TGTGCCAGCAGTTGGTCCGGGGGAGGCACAGATACGCAGTATTTT.

On this clonotype: One end of the junction is discordant with germline, which a read error may explain. V usage is TRBV7-2 and J usage is TRBJ1-5, with D perhaps matching TRBD1 (5 bases). This CDR3 region has 15 residues. In germline, CDR1 is SGHTA, CDR2 FQGNSA. CDR3 nucleotides: TGTGTCAGCAGCTTATCCTCGGGGGTCAATCAGCCCCAGCATTTT. Translation gives CVSSLSSGVNQPQHF.

The chain links TRBV29-1 to TRBJ1-5, with a possible D match to TRBD1 (5 bases). The CDR3 covers 17 residues. Germline V CDR1 and CDR2: SQVTM, ANQGSEA. V was clipped by 3 bases and J by 4 bases, with 22 bases between them. Written as DNA, the CDR3 is TGCAGCGTTGATATAGGGTGGGTGACAGATTTTAATCAGCCCCAGCATTTT. The encoded protein is CSVDIGWVTDFNQPQHF.

V gene TRBV14 combines with J gene TRBJ2-7, with D unclear. The J call is uncertain, as TRBJ2-5 better fits the DNA end. The CDR3 has 11 amino acids. Per the germline V gene, CDR1 is SGHDN and CDR2 is FVKESK. CDR3 in DNA: TGTGCCAGCAGCCAATTTGGGACCCAGTACTTC. It specifies CASSQFGTQYF.

The chain employs TRBV12-3 or TRBV12-4 and TRBJ1-4, with TRBD1 as a possible D gene (5 bases). CDR3 length: 15 residues. V lost 8 bases and J 1 base, leaving 14 bases between the germline ends. The CDR3 DNA sequence: TGTGCCAGCGGGGCGGGGGGGGGAACTAATGAAAAACTGTTTTTT. This gives the protein CASGAGGGTNEKLFF.

This clonotype was seen a handful of times. The rearrangement joins TRBV7-2 to TRBJ2-7; D possibly corresponds to TRBD1 (5 bases). The CDR3 spans 12 residues. V gave up 5 bases and J gave up 7 bases, with 12 bases separating them. Germline V gene data show CDR1 as SGHTA and CDR2 as FQGNSA. The CDR3 loop is CASSVQDGEQYF. Written as DNA, the CDR3 is TGTGCCAGCAGCGTACAGGATGGGGAGCAGTACTTC.

This clonotype has only a few counts. The chain joins TRBV28 to TRBJ2-5; tentatively, D is TRBD1 (5 bases). Trimming removed 5 bases at V and 4 bases at J, with 14 bases between. The germline CDR1 and CDR2 sequences are MDHEN and SYDVKM. The CDR3 runs to 14 residues. The DNA of the CDR3 is TGTGCCAGCAGTCAAGGTAGGGGCGGAGAGACCCAGTACTTC. Its translation: CASSQGRGGETQYF.

This clonotype was detected only a few times. The CDR3 DNA reads TGTGCCAGCAGCCATTCCCCAGTCTACGAGCAGTACTTC. This codes for CASSHSPVYEQYF. The gene calls are TRBV7-2 and TRBJ2-7; D uncertain. The CDR3 is 13 amino acids. Germline CDR1 reads SGHTA; CDR2 reads FQGNSA. Trimming removed 5 bases from V and 3 bases from J, with 11 bases in between.

The gene calls are TRBV7-2 and TRBJ1-5, with D perhaps matching TRBD1 (6 bases). The germline V gene has CDR1 SGHTA and CDR2 FQGNSA. Trimming took off 1 base at V and 6 bases at J, with 13 bases between the two ends. This CDR3 is 15 amino acids long. The CDR3 region has the DNA TGTGCCAGCAGCTTAGAAGGGACAAATCCTCAGCCCCAGCATTTT. This gives the protein CASSLEGTNPQPQHF. The whole variable domain, filled in from reference TRBV7-2 and TRBJ1-5, reads GAGVSQSPSNKVTEKGKDVELRCDPISGHTALYWYRQSLGQGLEFLIYFQGNSAPDKSGLPSDRFSAERTGGSVSTLTIQRTQQEDSAVYLCASSLEGTNPQPQHFGDGTRLSIL.

This clonotype was detected ten times or more. The V gene is TRBV7-9, the J gene TRBJ1-2; D gene uncertain. The CDR3 covers 15 residues. CDR1 is SEHNR and CDR2 is FQNEAQ in the germline V gene (reference sequence). Trimming removed 1 base at V and 0 bases at J, with 9 bases between. CDR3 amino acids: CASSLGGSSNYGYTF. In DNA, the CDR3 is TGTGCCAGCAGCTTAGGGGGATCCTCTAACTATGGCTACACCTTC.

V gene TRBV6-6 combines with J gene TRBJ2-1; D ambiguous. Germline V gene data show CDR1 as MNHNY and CDR2 as SVGAGI (reference sequence). The CDR3 runs 13 residues. V dropped 2 bases and J dropped 10 bases, with 12 bases sitting between them. The CDR3 DNA is TGTGCCAGCAGTTACGCATTAGGACCGGAGCAGTTCTTC. It codes for CASSYALGPEQFF.

In this sample, this clonotype turned up a few times. The chain is built from TRBV6-2 or TRBV6-3 and TRBJ1-2; the D is unclear. Trimming took off 2 bases at V and 8 bases at J, with 12 bases between the two ends. The CDR3 totals 13 residues. Germline-derived CDR1 and CDR2 are MNHEY and SVGEGT. The CDR3 is CASSYSEIRGYTF. As DNA, the CDR3 is TGTGCCAGCAGTTACAGCGAGATTCGAGGCTACACCTTC.